This TCR beta chain is from a study of blood T cell repertoires in COVID-19. Assay: immunoSEQ multiplex PCR; the TCRdb copy retains only in-frame clones and omits some. The sample lists about 250,000 clones, roughly nine tenths occurring once. The CDR3 is made up of 15 amino acids. Germline assignment: CDR1 MNHEY and CDR2 SVGEGT. Trimming removed 0 bases at V and 3 bases at J, with 9 bases between. The material sequenced was PBMCs or T cells enriched from blood (not recorded which). This TCR came from a woman in her forties or fifties who had recovered from COVID-19. The chain is built from TRBV6-2 or TRBV6-3 and TRBJ1-5, with no clear D. The CDR3, as DNA: TGTGCCAGCAGTTACTCGACACAGTTCAATCAGCCCCAGCATTTT. This gives the protein CASSYSTQFNQPQHF.